This is a list of T cell receptor beta chains from one sample in a study of T-cell memory formation after mild COVID-19. TCRdb called the 5' RACE reads again in MiXCR, with one record for every CDR3 protein. The sample includes 400,000 or so distinct CDR3 sequences, about 19% seen only once; the top ten take 7.5% to 9.5%. The specimen was PBMCs or a T cell subset sorted from them (not recorded which). These TCRs come from an adult woman who had mild COVID-19 (a few samples of this study predate the infection). Cell type and time point are not known. CDR3s include the opening cysteine and the closing phenylalanine or tryptophan. A D gene is named only where the DNA matches it firmly. Rows give clone size only sometimes, using once, few, many, or a class for an expanded clone.

TRBJ1-1	few	-	TRBV20-1	TGCAGTGCCCCCACCCAGGACAGACTCAAAGCTTTCTTT	CSAPTQDRLKAFF
TRBJ2-2	-	TRBD1	TRBV6-2/TRBV6-3	TGTGCCAGCAGTTACGAACAGGGGGAGAACACCGGGGAGCTGTTTTTT	CASSYEQGENTGELFF
TRBJ2-7	-	TRBD2	TRBV18	TGTGCCAGCTCAGTAGCGGGAGCGTTCGAGCAGTACTTC	CASSVAGAFEQYF
TRBJ2-5	many	-	TRBV7-2	TGTGCCAGCAGCAGACCGCAAGAGACCCAGTACTTC	CASSRPQETQYF
TRBJ1-1	-	-	TRBV4-1	TGCGCCAGCAGCCAAGATTACGGGACCAACACTGAAGCTTTCTTT	CASSQDYGTNTEAFF
TRBJ2-3	few	-	TRBV19	TGTGCCAGTAGACCGGGGCCAAACACAGATACGCAGTATTTT	CASRPGPNTDTQYF
TRBJ2-3	few	TRBD2	TRBV10-3	TGTGCCATCAGTGGACTAGCGGGAGCTACAGATACGCAGTATTTT	CAISGLAGATDTQYF
TRBJ2-1	few	-	TRBV5-6	TGTGCCAGCAGCTGGGACGGCGACAATGAGCAGTTCTTC	CASSWDGDNEQFF
TRBJ2-2	many	TRBD2	TRBV7-2	TGTGCCAGCAGAGTAGCGGGAGCGCGCGGGGAGCTGTTTTTT	CASRVAGARGELFF
TRBJ2-7	-	-	TRBV7-8	TGTGCCAGCAGCTTAGACTTTAGCAGTAGCTCCTACGAGCAGTACTTC	CASSLDFSSSSYEQYF
TRBJ2-7	few	-	TRBV5-5	TGTGCCAGCAGCTTGTTAACCAGGGGCCACGAGCAGTACTTC	CASSLLTRGHEQYF
TRBJ2-3	few	-	TRBV4-2	TGTGCCAGCAGCGCAACTAGCAACACAGATACGCAGTATTTT	CASSATSNTDTQYF
TRBJ2-1	-	TRBD2	TRBV7-8	TGTGCCAGCAGCTTAGTGGTAGCGGGAGTGGCTGAGCAGTTCTTC	CASSLVVAGVAEQFF
TRBJ1-1	-	-	TRBV7-9	TGTGCCAGCAGCGACACGAACCTCTCTGCTTTCTTT	CASSDTNLSAFF
TRBJ1-6	-	-	TRBV3-1	TGTGCCAGCAGGGAGCAGGGAGGCTATAATTCACCCCTCCACTTT	CASREQGGYNSPLHF
TRBJ1-4	-	-	TRBV6-6	TGTGCCAGCACAAGGGAGGGAGGGGAAAAACTGTTTTTT	CASTREGGEKLFF
TRBJ2-7	once	TRBD2	TRBV5-6	TGTGCCAGCAGCTACCGGACTAGCGGGGGGTGGGAGCAGTACTTC	CASSYRTSGGWEQYF
TRBJ2-7	-	TRBD2	TRBV4-2	TGTGCCAGCAGCCTGACCGGGACTAGCGGGATATACGAGCAGTACTTC	CASSLTGTSGIYEQYF
TRBJ1-1	few	TRBD1	TRBV3-1	TGTGCCAGCAGCCAACCGGGACAGGCCGTTTCGGGCACTGAAGCTTTCTTT	CASSQPGQAVSGTEAFF
TRBJ2-3	few	TRBD2	TRBV12-3/TRBV12-4	TGTGCCAACGGGAAACTAGCGGGGGATCAAGATACGCAGTATTTT	CANGKLAGDQDTQYF
TRBJ1-2	-	-	TRBV25-1	TGTGCCAGCAGTACGGGGGTTGGCTACACCTTC	CASSTGVGYTF
TRBJ2-7	few	-	TRBV2	TGTGCCAGCAGTGCCAGGCCCAACTACGAGCAGTACTTC	CASSARPNYEQYF
TRBJ1-1	-	-	TRBV6-5	TGTGCCAGCAAAGGGGTCTACAAGGGTAAGGCTTTCTTT	CASKGVYKGKAFF
TRBJ1-2	-	-	TRBV19	TGTGCCAGTAGTACGCGGGCTAACTATGGCTACACCTTC	CASSTRANYGYTF